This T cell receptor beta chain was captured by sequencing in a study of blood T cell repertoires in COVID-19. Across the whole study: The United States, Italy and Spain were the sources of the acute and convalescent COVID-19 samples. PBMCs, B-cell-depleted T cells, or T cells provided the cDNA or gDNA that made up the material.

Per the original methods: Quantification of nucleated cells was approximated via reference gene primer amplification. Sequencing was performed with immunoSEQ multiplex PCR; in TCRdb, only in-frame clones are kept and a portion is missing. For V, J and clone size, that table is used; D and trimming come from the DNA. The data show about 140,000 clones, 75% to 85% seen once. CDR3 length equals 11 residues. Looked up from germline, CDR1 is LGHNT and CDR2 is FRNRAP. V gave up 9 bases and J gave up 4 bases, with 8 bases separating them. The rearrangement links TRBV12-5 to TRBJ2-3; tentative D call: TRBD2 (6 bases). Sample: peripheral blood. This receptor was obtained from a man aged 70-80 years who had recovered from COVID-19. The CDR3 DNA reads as TGTGCTAGCGGGAGCGCAGATACGCAGTATTTT. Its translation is CASGSADTQYF.